The 8 T cell receptor beta chains below were found in one sample sequenced in a study of control samples from healthy donors and cancer patients. The data were produced by immunoSEQ multiplex PCR, yet TCRdb's version contains in-frame clones alone and is incomplete. The table has 85,000 to 100,000 clones, roughly 86% seen once. The specimen sequenced was blood. The receptor set was obtained from a man aged 55 to 69 in good health.

The V call is TRBV18, the J call TRBJ2-2; D gene uncertain. This CDR3 contains 17 residues. Deletions cut 0 bases from V and 1 base from J, with 12 bases between. Germline CDR1 KGHSH, CDR2 LQKENI. The CDR3 sequence is CASSPPLVYLNTGELFF. DNA of the CDR3: TGTGCCAGCTCACCACCGCTGGTATATTTGAACACCGGGGAGCTGTTTTTT.

The chain carries TRBV29-1 and TRBJ2-7; D not resolved. This CDR3 comprises 10 residues. V was cut by 4 bases and J by 7 bases, with 8 bases left in between. The V gene's germline CDR1 is SQVTM and CDR2 ANQGSEA. CDR3 amino acids: CSVGEMEQYF. CDR3 sequence (DNA): TGCAGCGTTGGAGAGATGGAGCAGTACTTC.

The chain couples TRBV5-1 to TRBJ2-1, with D perhaps matching TRBD2 (6 bases). Trimming removed 1 base from V and 15 bases from J, with 20 bases in between. Per germline, CDR1 SGHRS and CDR2 YFSETQ. CDR3 length equals 14 residues. CDR3 in amino acids: CASSLRASEGIRFF. CDR3 DNA: TGCGCCAGCAGCTTGCGGGCTAGCGAGGGCATCCGGTTCTTC.

This chain uses TRBV30 with TRBJ1-5; D perhaps matches TRBD1 (5 bases). The CDR3 spans 14 residues. V was shortened by 0 bases and J by 5 bases, with 11 bases between the two germline ends. In germline, CDR1 is GTSNPN, CDR2 SVGIG (reference sequence). The DNA for the CDR3 is TGTGCCTGGAGTGTACCGGCAGGGCATCAGCCCCAGCATTTT. Translating gives CAWSVPAGHQPQHF.

This sequence joins TRBV5-1 and TRBJ1-1; D possibly corresponds to TRBD1 (5 bases). Germline CDR1 is SGHRS and CDR2 is YFSETQ. V was clipped by 0 bases and J by 6 bases, with 18 bases between them. The CDR3 runs 16 residues. Here the CDR3 DNA reads TGCGCCAGCAGCTTGGAGGGGTATGTGGATATAGCTGAAGCTTTCTTT. This encodes CASSLEGYVDIAEAFF.

The chain has TRBV11-2 and TRBJ2-7, with 9 bases lining up with TRBD1. Germline V gene data show CDR1 as SGHAT and CDR2 as FQNNGV. The CDR3 is 15 amino acids. The junction had 11 bases not matched to a gene; V was cut back by 5 bases and J by 6 bases. CDR3 in amino acids: CASSHLWTGEREQYF. CDR3 nucleotides: TGTGCCAGCAGCCATCTCTGGACAGGGGAGCGCGAGCAGTACTTC.

The rearrangement joins TRBV2 to TRBJ1-2, with D perhaps TRBD1 (5 bases). With 3 bases removed from V and 2 bases from J, the gap between germline ends came to 10 bases. CDR1 is SNHLY, CDR2 FYNNEI, per germline. The CDR3 totals 14 residues. Here the CDR3 DNA reads TGTGCCAGCAGTGATGCGGGGGGAAACTATGGCTACACCTTC. It codes for CASSDAGGNYGYTF.

The CDR3 coding sequence is TGTGCCAGCAGCTTGATAGGGGGCACTGAAGCTTTCTTT. Translation: CASSLIGGTEAFF. The chain joins TRBV5-4 to TRBJ1-1; D possibly corresponds to TRBD1 (6 bases). Germline CDR1 is SGHNT and CDR2 is YYREEE (reference sequence). Trimming left V 1 base short and J 4 bases short, with 8 bases between. This CDR3 is built from 13 residues. Variable domain in full (rest from reference TRBV5-4 and TRBJ1-1): ETGVTQSPTHLIKTRGQQVTLRCSSQSGHNTVSWYQQALGQGPQFIFQYYREEENGRGNFPPRFSGLQFPNYSSELNVNALELDDSALYLCASSLIGGTEAFFGQGTRLTVV.